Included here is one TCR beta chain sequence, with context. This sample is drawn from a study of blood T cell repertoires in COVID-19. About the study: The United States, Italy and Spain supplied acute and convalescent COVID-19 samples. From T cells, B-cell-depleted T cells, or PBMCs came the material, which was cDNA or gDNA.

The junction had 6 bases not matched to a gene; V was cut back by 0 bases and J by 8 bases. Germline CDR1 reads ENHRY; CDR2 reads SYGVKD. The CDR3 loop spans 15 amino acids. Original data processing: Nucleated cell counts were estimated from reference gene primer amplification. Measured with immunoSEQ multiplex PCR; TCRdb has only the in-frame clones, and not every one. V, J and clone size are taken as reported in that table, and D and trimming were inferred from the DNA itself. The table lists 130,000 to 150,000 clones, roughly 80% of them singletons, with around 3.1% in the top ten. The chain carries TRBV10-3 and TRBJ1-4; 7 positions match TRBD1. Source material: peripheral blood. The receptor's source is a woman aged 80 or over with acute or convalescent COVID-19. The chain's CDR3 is CAISESRQGKEKLFF. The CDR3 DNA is TGTGCCATCAGTGAGTCGAGACAGGGAAAAGAAAAACTGTTTTTT.